The sequence of this TCR beta chain was determined in a study of blood T cell repertoires in COVID-19. Study details: PBMCs, B-cell-depleted T cells, or T cells were the source of the cDNA or gDNA that made up the material.

TCRdb keeps only in-frame clones here, not all; method: immunoSEQ multiplex PCR. The sample consists of approximately 270,000 clones, around 88% of them appearing once. The CDR3 has 17 amino acids. Germline CDR1 and CDR2: SGHRS and YFSETQ. Trimming cost V 0 bases and J 2 bases, with 17 bases left between them. V and J are TRBV5-1 and TRBJ2-5; D is perhaps TRBD2 (6 bases). The sample comprised peripheral blood. The source of this sequence is a man aged 80 or over with acute or convalescent COVID-19. CDR3 region: CASSLVFRLGLQETQYF. The CDR3 DNA reads as TGCGCCAGCAGCTTGGTTTTTCGACTAGGGTTACAAGAGACCCAGTACTTC.